The 20 T cell receptor beta chains below all came from one sample that was sequenced in a study of immune cell composition in non-small cell lung cancer. Assay: immunoSEQ multiplex PCR; the TCRdb copy retains only in-frame clones and omits some. This table holds about 980 clones, around three quarters found once. Sequencing used lung tumor tissue. The receptors derive from a human donor with non-small cell lung cancer.

The chain carries TRBV5-4 and TRBJ2-5, with TRBD2 identical over 10 bases. There are 17 residues in the CDR3. V dropped 4 bases and J dropped 3; count of bases not matched to a gene: 12. Germline V CDR1 and CDR2: SGHNT, YYREEE (reference sequence). The CDR3 protein is CASSRTSGAKMEETQYF. DNA for the CDR3: TGTGCCAGCAGCCGCACTAGCGGGGCGAAGATGGAAGAGACCCAGTACTTC.

This clone was observed a handful of times. J is TRBJ1-1 and V is TRBV6-5; D might be TRBD1 (5 bases). CDR1 and CDR2 from the germline V gene are MNHEY and SVGAGI. The CDR3 runs 13 residues. V was shortened by 4 bases and J by 0 bases, with 6 bases between the two germline ends. CDR3 nucleotides: TGTGCCAGCAGTTCAGGGTTGAACACTGAAGCTTTCTTT. Its translation is CASSSGLNTEAFF.

This rearrangement joins TRBV27 to TRBJ1-3; D ambiguous. The CDR3 length is 13 residues. Deletions cut 8 bases from V and 4 bases from J, with 12 bases between. Germline CDR1 and CDR2: MNHEY and SMNVEV (reference sequence). The chain's CDR3 is CASGFSGGNTIYF. In DNA, the CDR3 is TGTGCCAGCGGGTTCTCGGGCGGAAACACCATATATTTT.

The chain recombines TRBV28 with TRBJ1-2; D is undetermined. Germline V gene sequence: CDR1 MDHEN, CDR2 SYDVKM. V shed 3 bases and J shed 8 bases, with 19 bases lying between them. CDR3 length equals 15 residues. Written as DNA, the CDR3 is TGTGCCAGCAGTTTGGGTGATCGGATAGGGAAAGGCTACACCTTC. It codes for CASSLGDRIGKGYTF.

V usage is TRBV5-5 and J usage is TRBJ2-5, with 8 bases that match TRBD1. This CDR3 has 16 residues. J lost 1 base, V lost 4 bases, and 9 bases had no gene match. CDR1 is SGHKS and CDR2 is YYEKEE in the germline V gene (reference sequence). CDR3 residues: CASSPGQGAGQETQYF. In DNA, the CDR3 is TGTGCCAGCAGCCCGGGTCAGGGGGCGGGCCAAGAGACCCAGTACTTC.

V usage is TRBV12-5 and J usage is TRBJ1-1; D possibly corresponds to TRBD1 (6 bases). The V end lost 4 bases, the J end lost 4 bases, and 10 bases lay between the germline ends. CDR1 LGHNT and CDR2 FRNRAP come from the germline V gene. The CDR3 runs to 13 residues. The CDR3 DNA follows: TGTGCTAGTGGTTATGGGGGGCTCACTGAAGCTTTCTTT. Its translation: CASGYGGLTEAFF. Drawing the rest from reference TRBV12-5 and TRBJ1-1, the complete variable domain is DARVTQTPRHKVTEMGQEVTMRCQPILGHNTVFWYRQTMMQGLELLAYFRNRAPLDDSGMPKDRFSAEMPDATLATLKIQPSEPRDSAVYFCASGYGGLTEAFFGQGTRLTVV.

This rearrangement joins TRBV4-2 to TRBJ2-3, with 9 bases that match TRBD2. The CDR3 is 16 residues long. The germline V gene encodes CDR1 LGHNA and CDR2 YNFKEQ. Losses at the gene ends were 0 bases for V and 5 bases for J; bases not matched to a gene: 6. CDR3 amino acids: CASSQDFAGGGDTQYF. CDR3 nucleotide sequence: TGTGCCAGCAGCCAAGATTTCGCGGGGGGGGGAGATACGCAGTATTTT.

Only a few counts were recorded for this clone. The V call is TRBV10-2, the J call TRBJ1-5; tentatively, D is TRBD1 (5 bases). The germline V gene encodes CDR1 WSHSY and CDR2 SAAADI. The CDR3 totals 15 residues. Trimming removed 6 bases at V and 7 bases at J, with 19 bases between. In nucleotides, the CDR3 is TGCGCCAGCAGACAGGAAGGTTTGTTTATACAGCCCCAGCATTTT. Protein product: CASRQEGLFIQPQHF.

The rearrangement uses TRBV6-5 and TRBJ2-2, with 7 positions matching TRBD1. Per germline, CDR1 MNHEY and CDR2 SVGAGI. The V segment lost 6 bases and the J segment 6 bases; nucleotides outside the gene matches: 7. The CDR3 is 14 amino acids. In nucleotides, the CDR3 is TGTGCCAGCAGCAAGGACAGGATCGCCGGGGAGCTGTTTTTT. This gives the protein CASSKDRIAGELFF.

The chain joins TRBV15 to TRBJ1-1, with D possibly TRBD1 on 5 matching bases. Per the germline V gene, CDR1 is LNHNV and CDR2 is YYDKDF (reference sequence). Trimming removed 0 bases at V and 3 bases at J, with 17 bases between. This CDR3 spans 17 amino acids. The DNA for the CDR3 is TGTGCCACCAGCAGAGATACCGCGGGGCTGGGGTACACTGAAGCTTTCTTT. Amino acid sequence: CATSRDTAGLGYTEAFF.

The DNA for the CDR3 is TGTGCCAGCTCACAACAGGGAAGCGAGCAGTACTTC. Its translation: CASSQQGSEQYF. V gene TRBV18 combines with J gene TRBJ2-7; maybe TRBD1 (6 bases). The CDR3 has 12 residues. Trimming removed 4 bases at V and 6 bases at J, with 10 bases between. CDR1 is KGHSH, CDR2 LQKENI, per germline.

This chain links TRBV19 with TRBJ2-1; TRBD2 aligns across 7 bases. The germline gives CDR1 LNHDA, CDR2 SQIVND (reference sequence). This CDR3 contains 15 residues. Trimming took 4 bases from V and 3 from J; bases not matched to a gene: 6. Here the CDR3 DNA reads TGTGCCAGTAGTAGGGTTTCGGGGGGCTACAATGAGCAGTTCTTC. As protein: CASSRVSGGYNEQFF.

This sequence joins TRBV2 and TRBJ2-4; 7 nucleotides align to TRBD2. CDR1 SNHLY and CDR2 FYNNEI come from the germline V gene. Unmatched junction bases numbered 15, after V lost 7 bases and J lost 0 bases. This CDR3 comprises 18 residues. The CDR3 region has the DNA TGTGCCAGCATCCGGGACTACCAAAAAAATCTAGCCAAAAACATTCAGTACTTC. Translation: CASIRDYQKNLAKNIQYF.

This chain links TRBV13 with TRBJ2-3; no clear D. Germline loops: CDR1 PRHDT, CDR2 FYEKMQ (reference sequence). CDR3 length equals 12 residues. V lost 0 bases, J lost 6 bases, and 4 bases lay in between. This CDR3 is CASSLGGDTQYF. CDR3 DNA: TGTGCCAGCAGCTTAGGGGGTGATACGCAGTATTTT.

The chain has TRBV7-9 and TRBJ2-2, with 11 positions matching TRBD1. The CDR3 has 16 amino acids. V lost 1 base, J lost 4 bases, and 2 bases stayed unmatched. Germline CDR1 and CDR2: SEHNR and FQNEAQ (reference sequence). The chain's CDR3 is CASSLEDRGLTGELFF. In DNA form, the CDR3 reads TGTGCCAGCAGCTTAGAGGACAGGGGGCTCACCGGGGAGCTGTTTTTT. Variable domain in full (rest from reference TRBV7-9 and TRBJ2-2): DTGVSQNPRHKITKRGQNVTFRCDPISEHNRLYWYRQTLGQGPEFLTYFQNEAQLEKSRLLSDRFSAERPKGSFSTLEIQRTEQGDSAMYLCASSLEDRGLTGELFFGEGSRLTVL.

This rearrangement joins TRBV18 to TRBJ1-1; tentatively, D is TRBD1 (6 bases). The CDR3 is made up of 17 amino acids. Germline V gives CDR1 KGHSH, CDR2 LQKENI. The V gene lost 2 bases and the J gene lost 0 bases, with 16 bases spanning the gap. The CDR3 bases are TGTGCCAGCTCACCAACCAAACTTGACAGGCTGAACACTGAAGCTTTCTTT. Encoded protein: CASSPTKLDRLNTEAFF.

This clone is a singleton in its sample. The chain is built from TRBV7-2 and TRBJ2-4; D possibly matches TRBD1 or TRBD2 (6 bases each). Trimming removed 5 bases from V and 3 bases from J, with 14 bases in between. CDR3 length equals 15 residues. The V gene's germline CDR1 is SGHTA and CDR2 FQGNSA. The CDR3 bases are TGTGCCAGCAGCACAGAAAGGGGGGTCAAAAACATTCAGTACTTC. This gives the protein CASSTERGVKNIQYF.

This sequence joins TRBV15 and TRBJ2-2, with 10 nucleotides matching TRBD1. Germline lookup yields CDR1 LNHNV and CDR2 YYDKDF (reference sequence). The CDR3 runs 17 residues. V was pared by 0 bases and J by 7 bases, with 8 bases of the junction left unmatched. The CDR3 DNA is TGTGCCACCAGCAGAGATCCCGGACAGGGGGAAATCGGGGAGCTGTTTTTT. This sequence encodes CATSRDPGQGEIGELFF.

This clone was found a few times. This sequence joins TRBV7-7 and TRBJ1-1; unclear D gene. Trimming took 5 bases from V and 0 from J, leaving 7 bases between them. The CDR3 has 13 amino acids. Germline CDR1 and CDR2: SSHAT and FNYEAQ (reference sequence). The CDR3 loop reads CASSQDVNTEAFF. CDR3 sequence (DNA): TGTGCCAGCAGCCAGGATGTGAACACTGAAGCTTTCTTT.

This chain connects TRBV28 to TRBJ1-4; a possible D gene is TRBD1 (6 bases). V shed 5 bases and J shed 8 bases, with 15 bases lying between them. Germline loops: CDR1 MDHEN, CDR2 SYDVKM. The CDR3 runs 14 residues. CDR3 sequence: CASSVRGGEEKLFF. CDR3 bases: TGTGCCAGCAGTGTGAGGGGGGGCGAGGAAAAACTGTTTTTT.